The TCR beta chain under discussion was sequenced for a study of regulatory T cells in long-lasting Graves disease. Study-wide results and limits: Relative to new patients (roughly 950), persistent patients exhibited greater sharing of public clonotypes (about 3,000).

In regard to this clonotype: Its antigen is still unknown.

Sample time point: newly diagnosed GD, antithyroid drugs for less than 3 months. The TCR library was made from RNA extracted from PBMCs. Combining iRepertoire HTBI primers with Arm-PCR of CDR3 regions, the authors built TCR beta libraries. In TCRdb, the multiplex PCR reads were re-called with MiXCR into one record per CDR3 protein. The sample lists 250,000 to 400,000 distinct CDR3 sequences; 15% to 20% were seen once. Sequences were derived from peripheral blood mononuclear cells (PBMCs), sampled at new diagnosis, from a patient treated with antithyroid drugs. This receptor was taken from a female donor with Graves disease.

The CDR3 protein is CASRTLGDSPLHF. As DNA, the CDR3 is TGTGCCAGCAGAACATTGGGGGATTCACCCCTCCACTTT. The chain recombines TRBV28 with TRBJ1-6; possible D gene TRBD1, 5 bases. Trimming removed 6 bases from V and 8 bases from J, with 11 bases in between. This CDR3 spans 13 amino acids. The germline V gene has CDR1 MDHEN and CDR2 SYDVKM.